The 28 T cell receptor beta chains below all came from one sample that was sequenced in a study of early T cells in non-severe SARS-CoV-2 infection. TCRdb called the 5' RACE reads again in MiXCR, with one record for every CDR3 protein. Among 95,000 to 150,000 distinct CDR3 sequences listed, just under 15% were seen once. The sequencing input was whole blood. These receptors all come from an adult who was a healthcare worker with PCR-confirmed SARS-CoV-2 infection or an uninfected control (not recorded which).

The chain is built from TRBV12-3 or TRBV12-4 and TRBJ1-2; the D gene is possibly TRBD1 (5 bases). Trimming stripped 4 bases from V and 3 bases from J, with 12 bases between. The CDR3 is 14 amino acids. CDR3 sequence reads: CASSSIGTDYGYTF. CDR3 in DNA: TGTGCCAGCAGTTCGATAGGGACTGACTATGGCTACACCTTC.

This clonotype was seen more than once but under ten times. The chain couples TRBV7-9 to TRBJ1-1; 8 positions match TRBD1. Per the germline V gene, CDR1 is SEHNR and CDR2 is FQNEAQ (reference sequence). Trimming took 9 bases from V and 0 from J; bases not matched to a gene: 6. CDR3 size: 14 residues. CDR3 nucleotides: TGTGCCAGTATCAGGGGGCCCCTGAACACTGAAGCTTTCTTT. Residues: CASIRGPLNTEAFF. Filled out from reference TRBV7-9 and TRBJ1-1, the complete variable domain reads DTGVSQNPRHKITKRGQNVTFRCDPISEHNRLYWYRQTLGQGPEFLTYFQNEAQLEKSRLLSDRFSAERPKGSFSTLEIQRTEQGDSAMYLCASIRGPLNTEAFFGQGTRLTVV.

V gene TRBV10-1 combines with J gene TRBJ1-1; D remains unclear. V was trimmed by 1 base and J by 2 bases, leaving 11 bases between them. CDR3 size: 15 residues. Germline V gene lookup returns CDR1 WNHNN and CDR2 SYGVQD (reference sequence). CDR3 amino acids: CASSEYRGENTEAFF. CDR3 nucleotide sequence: TGCGCCAGCAGTGAGTATCGGGGTGAAAACACTGAAGCTTTCTTT.

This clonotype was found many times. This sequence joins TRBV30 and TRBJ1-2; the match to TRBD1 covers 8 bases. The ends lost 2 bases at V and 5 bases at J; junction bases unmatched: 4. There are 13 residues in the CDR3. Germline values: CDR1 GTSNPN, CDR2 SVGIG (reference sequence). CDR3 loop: CAWSPDREYGYTF. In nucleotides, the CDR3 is TGTGCCTGGAGTCCGGACAGGGAGTATGGCTACACCTTC.

CDR3 residues: CASSWTGNDEQFF. The CDR3 nucleotides read TGTGCCAGCAGCTGGACAGGGAACGATGAGCAGTTCTTC. The chain joins TRBV11-2 to TRBJ2-1, with 8 bases lining up with TRBD1. The CDR3 runs to 13 residues. Germline loops: CDR1 SGHAT, CDR2 FQNNGV. V trimming: 4 bases; J trimming: 8 bases; junction bases outside the gene matches: 4.

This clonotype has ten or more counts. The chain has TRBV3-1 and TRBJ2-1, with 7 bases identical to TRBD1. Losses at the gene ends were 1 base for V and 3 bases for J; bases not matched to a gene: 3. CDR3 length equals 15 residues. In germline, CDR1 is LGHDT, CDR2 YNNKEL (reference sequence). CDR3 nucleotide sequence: TGTGCCAGCAGCCAAGGAGGGGGCGGCTACAATGAGCAGTTCTTC. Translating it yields CASSQGGGGYNEQFF.

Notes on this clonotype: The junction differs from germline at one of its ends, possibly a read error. In DNA, the CDR3 is TGTGCCAGCAGCTTAGAGCGGACAGCCTACGAGCACTACTTC. Translated, it gives CASSLERTAYEHYF. The chain is built from TRBV11-2 and TRBJ2-7; a weak D match, TRBD1 (6 bases). CDR1 is SGHAT and CDR2 is FQNNGV in the germline V gene. CDR3 length equals 14 residues.

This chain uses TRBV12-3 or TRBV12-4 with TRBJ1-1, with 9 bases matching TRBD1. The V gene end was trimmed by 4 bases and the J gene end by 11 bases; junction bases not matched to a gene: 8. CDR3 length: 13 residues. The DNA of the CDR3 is TGTGCCAGCAGTTGGATGGACAGGGGATACGCTTTCTTT. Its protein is CASSWMDRGYAFF.

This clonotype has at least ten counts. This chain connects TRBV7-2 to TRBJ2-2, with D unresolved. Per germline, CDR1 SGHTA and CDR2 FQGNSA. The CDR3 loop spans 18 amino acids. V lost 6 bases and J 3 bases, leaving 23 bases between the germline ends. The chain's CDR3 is CASSPGPGPGRDTGELFF. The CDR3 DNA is TGTGCCAGCAGTCCGGGCCCTGGGCCAGGAAGGGACACCGGGGAGCTGTTTTTT.

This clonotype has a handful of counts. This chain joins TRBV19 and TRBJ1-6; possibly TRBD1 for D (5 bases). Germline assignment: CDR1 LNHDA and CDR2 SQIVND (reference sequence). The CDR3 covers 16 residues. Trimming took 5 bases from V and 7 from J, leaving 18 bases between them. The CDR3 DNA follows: TGTGCCAGTAGTGTTACCGCCCAGGGATGGAATTCACCCCTCCACTTT. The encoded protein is CASSVTAQGWNSPLHF.

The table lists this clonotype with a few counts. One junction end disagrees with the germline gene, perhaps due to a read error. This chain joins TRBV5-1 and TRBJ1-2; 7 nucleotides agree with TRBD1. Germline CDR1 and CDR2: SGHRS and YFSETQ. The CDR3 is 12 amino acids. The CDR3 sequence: CASSLEGTVTLF. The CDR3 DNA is TGCGCCAGCAGCTTGGAAGGGACAGTTACCCTATTC.

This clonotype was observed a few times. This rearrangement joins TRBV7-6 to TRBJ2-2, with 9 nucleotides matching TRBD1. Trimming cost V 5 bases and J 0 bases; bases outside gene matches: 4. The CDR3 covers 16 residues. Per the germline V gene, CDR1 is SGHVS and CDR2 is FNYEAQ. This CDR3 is CASSARTGANTGELFF. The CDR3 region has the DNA TGTGCCAGCAGCGCCCGGACAGGGGCGAACACCGGGGAGCTGTTTTTT.

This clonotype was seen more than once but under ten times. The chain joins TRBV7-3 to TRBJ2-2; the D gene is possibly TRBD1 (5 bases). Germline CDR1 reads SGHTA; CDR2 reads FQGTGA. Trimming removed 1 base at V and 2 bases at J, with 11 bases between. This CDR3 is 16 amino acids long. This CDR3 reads CASSLRTTINTGELFF. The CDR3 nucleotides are TGTGCCAGCAGCTTAAGGACAACTATCAACACCGGGGAGCTGTTTTTT.

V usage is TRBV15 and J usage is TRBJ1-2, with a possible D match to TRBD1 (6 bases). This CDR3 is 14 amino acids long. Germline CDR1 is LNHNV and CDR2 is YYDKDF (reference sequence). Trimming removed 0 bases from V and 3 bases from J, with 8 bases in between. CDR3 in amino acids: CATSREGGYYGYTF. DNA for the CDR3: TGTGCCACCAGCAGAGAGGGGGGCTACTATGGCTACACCTTC.

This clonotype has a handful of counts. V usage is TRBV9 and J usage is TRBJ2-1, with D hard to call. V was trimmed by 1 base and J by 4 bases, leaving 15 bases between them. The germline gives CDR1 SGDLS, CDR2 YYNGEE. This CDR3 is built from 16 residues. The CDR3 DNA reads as TGTGCCAGCAGCGTAACGGGTCAAGTGCTTTACAATGAGCAGTTCTTC. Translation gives CASSVTGQVLYNEQFF.

The chain's CDR3 is CASTRLAGNEQFF. CDR3 in DNA: TGTGCCAGCACACGGCTAGCGGGGAATGAGCAGTTCTTC. The rearrangement joins TRBV6-6 to TRBJ2-1, with 9 positions matching TRBD2. V lost 7 bases, J lost 7 bases, and 5 bases stayed unmatched. The CDR3 spans 13 residues. From germline, CDR1 is MNHNY and CDR2 SVGAGI (reference sequence).

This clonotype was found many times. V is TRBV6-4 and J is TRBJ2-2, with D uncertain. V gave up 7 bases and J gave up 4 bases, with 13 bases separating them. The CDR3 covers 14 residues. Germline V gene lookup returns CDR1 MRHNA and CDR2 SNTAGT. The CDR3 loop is CASTPTPGTGELFF. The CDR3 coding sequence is TGTGCCAGCACTCCGACCCCCGGCACCGGGGAGCTGTTTTTT.

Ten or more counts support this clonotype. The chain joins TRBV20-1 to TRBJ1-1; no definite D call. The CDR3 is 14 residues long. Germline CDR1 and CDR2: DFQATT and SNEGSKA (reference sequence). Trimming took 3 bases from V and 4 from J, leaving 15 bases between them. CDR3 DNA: TGCAGTGCTAGCTCCCCCCGGAGGACCACTGAAGCTTTCTTT. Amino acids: CSASSPRRTTEAFF.

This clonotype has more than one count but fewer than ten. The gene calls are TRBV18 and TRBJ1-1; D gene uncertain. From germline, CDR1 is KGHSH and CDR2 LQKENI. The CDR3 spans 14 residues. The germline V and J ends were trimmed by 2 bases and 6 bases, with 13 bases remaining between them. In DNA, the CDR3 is TGTGCCAGCTCACCAAACGGAGGAACGTCTGAAGCTTTCTTT. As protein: CASSPNGGTSEAFF. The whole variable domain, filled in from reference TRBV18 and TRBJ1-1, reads NAGVMQNPRHLVRRRGQEARLRCSPMKGHSHVYWYRQLPEEGLKFMVYLQKENIIDESGMPKERFSAEFPKEGPSILRIQQVVRGDSAAYFCASSPNGGTSEAFFGQGTRLTVV.

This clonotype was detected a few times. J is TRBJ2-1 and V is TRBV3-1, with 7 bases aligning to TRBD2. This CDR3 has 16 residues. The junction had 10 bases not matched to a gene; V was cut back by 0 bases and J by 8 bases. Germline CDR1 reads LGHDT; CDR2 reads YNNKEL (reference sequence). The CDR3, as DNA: TGTGCCAGCAGCCAAGATCTCAGCGTGGGAGGGGATGAGCAGTTCTTC. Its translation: CASSQDLSVGGDEQFF.

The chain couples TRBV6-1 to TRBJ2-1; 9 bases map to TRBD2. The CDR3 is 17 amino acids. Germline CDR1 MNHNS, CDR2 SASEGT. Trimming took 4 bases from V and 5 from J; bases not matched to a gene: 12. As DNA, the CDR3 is TGTGCCAGCAGTGTTCGAGCGGGGGGCCTTGGGGACAATGAGCAGTTCTTC. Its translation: CASSVRAGGLGDNEQFF.

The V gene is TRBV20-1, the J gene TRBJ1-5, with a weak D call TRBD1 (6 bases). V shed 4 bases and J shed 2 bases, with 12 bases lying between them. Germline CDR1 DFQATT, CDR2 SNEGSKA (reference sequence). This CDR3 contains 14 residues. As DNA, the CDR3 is TGCAGTGCTACACAGGGCGGTGGCAATCAGCCCCAGCATTTT. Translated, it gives CSATQGGGNQPQHF.

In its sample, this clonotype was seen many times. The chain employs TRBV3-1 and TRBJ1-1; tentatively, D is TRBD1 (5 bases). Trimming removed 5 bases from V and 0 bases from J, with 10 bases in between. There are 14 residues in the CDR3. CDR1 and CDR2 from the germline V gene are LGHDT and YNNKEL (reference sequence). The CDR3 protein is CASSAFRVNTEAFF. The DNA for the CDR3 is TGTGCCAGCAGCGCTTTCAGGGTGAACACTGAAGCTTTCTTT.

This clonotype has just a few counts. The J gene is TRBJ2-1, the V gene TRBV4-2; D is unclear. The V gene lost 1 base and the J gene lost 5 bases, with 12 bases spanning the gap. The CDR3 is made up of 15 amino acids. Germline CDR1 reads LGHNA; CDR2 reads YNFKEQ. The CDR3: CASSQGGSANNEQFF. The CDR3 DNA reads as TGTGCCAGCAGCCAAGGAGGTTCGGCAAACAATGAGCAGTTCTTC.

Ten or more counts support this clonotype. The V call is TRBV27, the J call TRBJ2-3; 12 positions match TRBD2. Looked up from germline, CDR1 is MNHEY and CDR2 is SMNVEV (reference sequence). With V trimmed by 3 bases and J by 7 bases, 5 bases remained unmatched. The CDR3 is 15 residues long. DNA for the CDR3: TGTGCCAGCAGTTTCCTAGCGGGGGGGCCGAATACGCAGTATTTT. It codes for CASSFLAGGPNTQYF.

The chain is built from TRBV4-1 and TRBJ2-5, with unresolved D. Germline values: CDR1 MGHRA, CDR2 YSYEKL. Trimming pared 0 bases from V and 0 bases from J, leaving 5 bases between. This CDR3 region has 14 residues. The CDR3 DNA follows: TGCGCCAGCAGCCAAGAGGAGTACCAAGAGACCCAGTACTTC. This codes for CASSQEEYQETQYF.

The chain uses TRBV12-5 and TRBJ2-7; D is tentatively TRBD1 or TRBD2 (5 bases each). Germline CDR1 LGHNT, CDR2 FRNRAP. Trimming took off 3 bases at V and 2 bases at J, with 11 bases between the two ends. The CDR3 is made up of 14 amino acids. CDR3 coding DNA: TGTGCTAGTGGTTTAAGGGACCCCCCCTACGAGCAGTACTTC. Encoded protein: CASGLRDPPYEQYF.

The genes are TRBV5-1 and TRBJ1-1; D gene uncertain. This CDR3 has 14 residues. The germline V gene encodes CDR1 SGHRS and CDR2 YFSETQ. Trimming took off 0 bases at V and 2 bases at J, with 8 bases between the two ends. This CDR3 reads CASSLDGFNTEAFF. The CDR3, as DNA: TGCGCCAGCAGCTTGGACGGCTTTAACACTGAAGCTTTCTTT.